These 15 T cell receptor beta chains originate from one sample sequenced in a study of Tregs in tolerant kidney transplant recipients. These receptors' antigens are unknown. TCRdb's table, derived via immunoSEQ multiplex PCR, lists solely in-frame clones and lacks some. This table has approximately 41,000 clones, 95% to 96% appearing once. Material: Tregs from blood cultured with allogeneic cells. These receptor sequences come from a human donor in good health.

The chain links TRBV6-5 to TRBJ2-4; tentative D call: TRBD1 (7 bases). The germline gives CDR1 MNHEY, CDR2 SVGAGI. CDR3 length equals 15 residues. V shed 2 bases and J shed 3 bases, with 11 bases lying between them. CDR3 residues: CASSYVQGGKNIQYF. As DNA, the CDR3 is TGTGCCAGCAGTTACGTTCAGGGGGGCAAAAACATTCAGTACTTC.

CDR3 nucleotide sequence: TGTGCCAGCAGTTGGACAGGGCTTCAGCCCCAGCATTTT. Its protein is CASSWTGLQPQHF. The gene calls are TRBV6-1 and TRBJ1-5; 8 positions match TRBD1. CDR3 length equals 13 residues. The ends lost 5 bases at V and 6 bases at J; junction bases unmatched: 3. Germline loops: CDR1 MNHNS, CDR2 SASEGT.

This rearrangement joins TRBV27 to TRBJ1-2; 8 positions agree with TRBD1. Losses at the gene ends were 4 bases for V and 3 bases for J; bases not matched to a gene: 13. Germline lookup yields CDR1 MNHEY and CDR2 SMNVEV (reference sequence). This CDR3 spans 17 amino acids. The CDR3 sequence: CASSSTGGPTHYYGYTF. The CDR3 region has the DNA TGTGCCAGCAGTTCTACAGGGGGACCCACCCATTACTATGGCTACACCTTC.

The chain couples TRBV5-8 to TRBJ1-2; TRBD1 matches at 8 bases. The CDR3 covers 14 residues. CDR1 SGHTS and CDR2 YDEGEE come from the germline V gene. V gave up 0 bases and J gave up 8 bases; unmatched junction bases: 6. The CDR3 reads CASSLGQWDRGYTF. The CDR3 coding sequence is TGTGCCAGCAGCTTGGGTCAGTGGGACAGGGGCTACACCTTC.

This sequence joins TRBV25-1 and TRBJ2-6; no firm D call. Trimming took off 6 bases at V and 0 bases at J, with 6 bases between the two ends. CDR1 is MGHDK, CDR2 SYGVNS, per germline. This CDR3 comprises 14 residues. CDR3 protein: CASRPDSGANVLTF. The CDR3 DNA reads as TGTGCCAGCAGGCCAGACTCTGGGGCCAACGTCCTGACTTTC.

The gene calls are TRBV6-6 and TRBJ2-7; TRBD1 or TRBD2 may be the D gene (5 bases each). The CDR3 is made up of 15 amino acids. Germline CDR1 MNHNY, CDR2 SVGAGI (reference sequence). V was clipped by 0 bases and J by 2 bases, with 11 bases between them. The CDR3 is CASSYSKLGAYEQYF. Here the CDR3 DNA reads TGTGCCAGCAGTTACTCGAAGTTGGGGGCCTACGAGCAGTACTTC.

The CDR3: CASSWRVGVEQYF. As DNA, the CDR3 is TGTGCCAGCAGCTGGAGGGTGGGGGTCGAGCAGTACTTC. The chain carries TRBV7-9 and TRBJ2-7; tentatively, D is TRBD2 (6 bases). This CDR3 spans 13 amino acids. Germline loops: CDR1 SEHNR, CDR2 FQNEAQ (reference sequence). V shed 4 bases and J shed 6 bases, with 13 bases lying between them.

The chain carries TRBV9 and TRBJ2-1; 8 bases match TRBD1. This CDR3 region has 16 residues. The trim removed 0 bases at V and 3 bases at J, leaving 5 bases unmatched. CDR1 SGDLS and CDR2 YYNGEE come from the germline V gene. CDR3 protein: CASSVVPDRVYNEQFF. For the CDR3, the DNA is TGTGCCAGCAGCGTAGTGCCGGACAGGGTCTACAATGAGCAGTTCTTC.

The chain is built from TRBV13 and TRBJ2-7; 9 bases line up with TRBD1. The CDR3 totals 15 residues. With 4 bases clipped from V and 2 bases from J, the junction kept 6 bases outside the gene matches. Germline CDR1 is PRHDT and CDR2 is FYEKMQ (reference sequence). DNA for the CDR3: TGTGCCAGCAGCTCATACCGACAGGGGGCCTACGAGCAGTACTTC. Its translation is CASSSYRQGAYEQYF. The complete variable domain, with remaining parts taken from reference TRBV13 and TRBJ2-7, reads AAGVIQSPRHLIKEKRETATLKCYPIPRHDTVYWYQQGPGQDPQFLISFYEKMQSDKGSIPDRFSAQQFSDYHSELNMSSLELGDSALYFCASSSYRQGAYEQYFGPGTRLTVT.

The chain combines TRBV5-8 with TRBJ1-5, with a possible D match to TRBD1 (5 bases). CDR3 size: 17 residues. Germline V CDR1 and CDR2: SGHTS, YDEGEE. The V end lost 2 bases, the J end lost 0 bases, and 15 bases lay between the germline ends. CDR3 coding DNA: TGTGCCAGCAGCTTCCGCTCCGGGACGGATAGCAATCAGCCCCAGCATTTT. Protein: CASSFRSGTDSNQPQHF. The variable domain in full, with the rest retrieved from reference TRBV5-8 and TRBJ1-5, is EAGVTQSPTHLIKTRGQQATLRCSPISGHTSVYWYQQALGLGLQFLLWYDEGEERNRGNFPPRFSGRQFPNYSSELNVNALELEDSALYLCASSFRSGTDSNQPQHFGDGTRLSIL.

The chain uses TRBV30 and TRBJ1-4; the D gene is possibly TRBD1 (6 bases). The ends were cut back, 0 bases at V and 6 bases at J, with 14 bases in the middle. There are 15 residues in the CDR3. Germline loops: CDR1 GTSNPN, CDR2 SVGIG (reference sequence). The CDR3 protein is CAWSVEAGAYEKLFF. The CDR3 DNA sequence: TGTGCCTGGAGTGTAGAGGCAGGGGCTTATGAAAAACTGTTTTTT.

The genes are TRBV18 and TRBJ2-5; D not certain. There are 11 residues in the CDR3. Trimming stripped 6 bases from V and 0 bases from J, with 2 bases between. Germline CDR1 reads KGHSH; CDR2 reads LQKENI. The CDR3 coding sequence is TGTGCCAGCTCTCACCAAGAGACCCAGTACTTC. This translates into CASSHQETQYF.

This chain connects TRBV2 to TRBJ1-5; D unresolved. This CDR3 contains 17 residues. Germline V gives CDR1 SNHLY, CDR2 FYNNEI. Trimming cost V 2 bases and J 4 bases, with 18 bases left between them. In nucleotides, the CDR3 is TGTGCCAGCAGTGAAAGGAGGCTGGCCAGCCTTAATCAGCCCCAGCATTTT. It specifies CASSERRLASLNQPQHF.

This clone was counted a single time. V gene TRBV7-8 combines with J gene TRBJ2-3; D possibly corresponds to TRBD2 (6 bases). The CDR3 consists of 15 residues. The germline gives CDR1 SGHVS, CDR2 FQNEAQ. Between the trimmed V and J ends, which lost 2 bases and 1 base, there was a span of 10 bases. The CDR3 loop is CASSLHGSGTDTQYF. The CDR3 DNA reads TGTGCCAGCAGCTTACACGGGAGTGGCACAGATACGCAGTATTTT.

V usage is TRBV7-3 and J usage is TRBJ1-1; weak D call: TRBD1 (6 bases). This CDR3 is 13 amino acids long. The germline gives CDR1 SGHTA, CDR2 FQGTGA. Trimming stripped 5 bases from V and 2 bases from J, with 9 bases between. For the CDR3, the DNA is TGTGCCAGCAGCAAACAGGGAAACACTGAAGCTTTCTTT. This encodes CASSKQGNTEAFF.